Following are 7 T cell receptor beta chains from one sample sequenced in a study of blood T cells in healthy people across ages. Using a J-beta primer mix together with a sample-barcoded 5' primer, a second PCR was run for roughly 7 to 11 cycles. TCRdb ran MiXCR on the 5' RACE reads and lists one entry per CDR3 protein. This table has about 760,000 distinct CDR3 sequences, roughly 56% appearing once. Sequencing was performed on blood. Receptors originate from a man between 40 and 49 years old in good health.

The table lists this clonotype with a few counts. The junction and the germline gene differ at one end; a read error may be behind it. This sequence joins TRBV27 and TRBJ1-2; TRBD1 matches at 12 bases. The CDR3 sequence is 16 residues long. Looked up from germline, CDR1 is MNHEY and CDR2 is SMNVEV (reference sequence). The CDR3 protein is CASSPNPGTGGYGCTF. CDR3 in DNA: TGTGCCAGCAGTCCGAACCCCGGGACAGGGGGCTATGGCTGCACCTTC.

The chain recombines TRBV11-3 with TRBJ2-2; 9 bases are shared with TRBD1. V dropped 5 bases and J dropped 3; count of bases not matched to a gene: 4. The germline V gene has CDR1 SGHNT and CDR2 YENEEA. The CDR3 covers 15 residues. CDR3 in amino acids: CASSRQGVDTGELFF. The CDR3, as DNA: TGTGCCAGCAGCCGACAGGGGGTGGACACCGGGGAGCTGTTTTTT.

This clonotype was picked up a small number of times. The chain recombines TRBV5-1 with TRBJ1-2, with D unresolved. CDR3 length: 13 amino acids. Germline loops: CDR1 SGHRS, CDR2 YFSETQ. V was clipped by 1 base and J by 6 bases, with 10 bases between them. The CDR3 region has the DNA TGCGCCAGCAGCTTGCGGGCAAGAGATGGCTACACCTTC. Protein product: CASSLRARDGYTF.

This sequence joins TRBV5-1 and TRBJ2-2, with D unresolved. The V gene lost 0 bases and the J gene lost 0 bases, with 9 bases spanning the gap. The germline V gene encodes CDR1 SGHRS and CDR2 YFSETQ. CDR3 length equals 16 residues. CDR3 amino acids: CASSLAMGPNTGELFF. The CDR3 DNA is TGCGCCAGCAGCTTGGCGATGGGCCCGAACACCGGGGAGCTGTTTTTT.

The V gene is TRBV18, the J gene TRBJ2-1, with 11 bases lining up with TRBD2. The J segment lost 2 bases and the V segment lost 2 bases, leaving 14 bases of the junction unmatched. The CDR3 length is 20 residues. In germline, CDR1 is KGHSH, CDR2 LQKENI. CDR3 DNA: TGTGCCAGCTCACCAAAATTCTACGGACAGGGACTAGCGGCCTACAATGAGCAGTTCTTC. It encodes CASSPKFYGQGLAAYNEQFF.

The chain links TRBV24-1 to TRBJ2-1; 9 positions agree with TRBD1. From germline, CDR1 is KGHDR and CDR2 SFDVKD. The V segment lost 3 bases and the J segment 8 bases; nucleotides outside the gene matches: 10. The CDR3 loop spans 16 amino acids. CDR3 nucleotide sequence: TGTGCCACCAGTGATCCGGGACAGGGCAGGATCGATGAGCAGTTCTTC. It specifies CATSDPGQGRIDEQFF.

V is TRBV29-1 and J is TRBJ1-1; the D gene is possibly TRBD1 (6 bases). This CDR3 is built from 15 residues. Trimming pared 5 bases from V and 0 bases from J, leaving 16 bases between. The V gene's germline CDR1 is SQVTM and CDR2 ANQGSEA. In DNA form, the CDR3 reads TGCAGCGTTCGTCCCGGGACACGACTGAACACTGAAGCTTTCTTT. Protein sequence: CSVRPGTRLNTEAFF.